This T cell receptor beta chain was retrieved from a study of Graves' ophthalmopathy and Graves' hyperthyroidism. Transcripts of RNA were the source for amplifying TCR beta CDR3 regions. The workflow started with a first-round RT-PCR run with HTBI primers and then moved on to a second-round multiplex PCR. TCRdb re-called the multiplex PCR reads with MiXCR, one entry per CDR3 protein. This table has nearly 400,000 distinct CDR3 sequences, around 16% appearing once. Other autoimmune disease, uncontrolled infection, pregnancy and lactation led to exclusion. PBMCs were obtained from 8.5 to 10 ml of fresh peripheral blood. The V gene's germline CDR1 is SGHVS and CDR2 FNYEAQ. V gave up 2 bases and J gave up 5 bases, with 9 bases separating them. This CDR3 has 13 amino acids. Findings and caveats of the study: Most clonotypes expanded in thyroid above 0.001 frequency were present in blood too. A 13-signature model separated ophthalmopathy from stable hyperthyroidism, reaching roughly 85% sensitivity and 81.08% specificity cross-validated.

Notes on this clonotype: Its antigen is not identified.

The V and J genes are TRBV7-6 and TRBJ2-5; no firm D call. The sequence came from a woman younger than 35 with Graves' ophthalmopathy. The specimen was peripheral blood. The CDR3 nucleotides read TGTGCCAGCAGCTTAATAGGGTTGGAGACCCAGTACTTC. Its protein is CASSLIGLETQYF.